The entry below gives a single T cell receptor beta chain sequence along with its context. The entry originates in a study of T cell changes during pregnancy in multiple sclerosis. The assay was immunoSEQ multiplex PCR, and TCRdb's table has in-frame clones only and misses some. Of 30,000 to 40,000 clones listed, roughly 90% were seen once; the top ten hold over 5%. The ends lost 3 bases at V and 0 bases at J; junction bases unmatched: 4. This CDR3 contains 15 residues. Germline loops: CDR1 PRHDT, CDR2 FYEKMQ (reference sequence). The sequences come from peripheral blood, collected in the third trimester of pregnancy. The origin of this receptor is a female donor in good health, enrolled as a control in a pregnancy study. The rearrangement joins TRBV13 to TRBJ2-7, with 8 bases identical to TRBD2. CDR3 bases: TGTGCCAGCAGCTTGAGCGGGGGAAGCTCCTACGAGCAGTACTTC. As protein: CASSLSGGSSYEQYF.